Listed here are 24 T cell receptor delta chains from one sample, sequenced in a study of gamma-delta T cells after stem cell transplantation. TCRdb reprocessed the RT-PCR reads using CATT. This sample yields approximately 1,600 delta-chain clones, of which roughly 9.4% are seen a single time; 20% to 25% belongs to the top ten. Material for sequencing was gamma-delta T cells. These receptors were obtained from a human donor. It is not recorded whose cells these are; they may come from a transplant donor.

This clone rates as large. The V gene is TRDV2, the J gene TRDJ1; 9 bases align to TRDD3. Losses at the gene ends were 4 bases for V and 0 bases for J; bases not matched to a gene: 14. The CDR3 length is 18 residues. The germline V gene encodes CDR1 GEAIGNYY and CDR2 EKD. CDR3 in amino acids: CACERLGDNLDNTDKLIF. The CDR3 nucleotides are TGTGCCTGTGAGCGACTGGGGGACAACCTAGATAACACCGATAAACTCATCTTT.

A word on this clone: A single base separates this from a much larger clone, so it may be a read error. In DNA form, the CDR3 reads TGTGCCTGTGACACTCTGGGGGATACGGGGTACACCGATGAACTCATCTTT. Translated, it gives CACDTLGDTGYTDELIF. The gene calls are TRDV2 and TRDJ1; 12 positions match TRDD3. Germline loops: CDR1 GEAIGNYY, CDR2 EKD. The CDR3 totals 17 residues.

Concerning this clone itself: A much larger clone lies a single base off, so this may be a read error. The chain has TRDV2 and TRDJ1, with TRDD3 matching 12 bases. Trimming removed 1 base from V and 4 bases from J; junction bases left unmatched: 9. Per germline, CDR1 GEAIGNYY and CDR2 EKD. This CDR3 contains 17 residues. The CDR3 is CACDTISAWGIRDKLIF. The CDR3 bases are TGTGCCTGTGACACGATCTCTGCCTGGGGGATACGCGATAAACTCATCTTT.

Concerning this clone itself: Given a far larger clone just one base away, this is likely a sequencing read error. This CDR3 is CASDTVSWAGGYSDKLIF. The CDR3 DNA is TGTGCCAGTGACACCGTTTCCTGGGCTGGGGGATACTCCGATAAACTCATCTTT. V is TRDV2 and J is TRDJ1, with 11 bases aligning to TRDD3. Germline CDR1 GEAIGNYY, CDR2 EKD. The CDR3 loop spans 18 amino acids.

By proportion, this clone is medium-sized. V gene TRDV2 combines with J gene TRDJ1, with 10 bases that match TRDD3. Trimming at V came to 0 bases and at J to 3 bases, leaving 9 bases not matched to a gene. In germline, CDR1 is GEAIGNYY, CDR2 EKD. The CDR3 loop spans 17 amino acids. The CDR3 sequence is CACDTVLGDRAADKLIF. The CDR3 nucleotides are TGTGCCTGTGACACCGTGCTGGGGGATAGGGCCGCCGATAAACTCATCTTT.

Comments on this clone: The protein in TCRdb stems from a much larger clone and differs at residue 4 from this DNA's translation, likely a read error; here the protein is translated from the DNA. The chain carries TRDV2 and TRDJ1, with 10 bases fitting TRDD3. The CDR3 loop spans 16 amino acids. Trimming took 5 bases from V and 2 from J; bases not matched to a gene: 10. Germline loops: CDR1 GEAIGNYY, CDR2 EKD. In DNA, the CDR3 is TGTGCCTGTGGCACGGTTTTACTGGGGGATACCGATAAACTCATCTTT. It encodes CACGTVLLGDTDKLIF.

In the case of this clone: This is likely an artifact of a read error, given a far larger clone one base away. The same CDR3 also results from other DNA sequences found in this sample. V usage is TRDV2 and J usage is TRDJ1; TRDD2 is a possible D gene (5 bases). The CDR3 spans 17 residues. Per germline, CDR1 GEAIGNYY and CDR2 EKD. DNA of the CDR3: TGTGCATGTGACACCGTGTTGGAGGATTCCTTAAGAGGTAAACTCATCTTT. It specifies CACDTVLEDSLRGKLIF.

As to this clone: A much larger clone sits a single nucleotide away, making a read error possible. The rearrangement uses TRDV2 and TRDJ1; D gene uncertain. The CDR3 has 20 amino acids. Germline CDR1 GEAIGNYY, CDR2 EKD. CDR3 amino acids: CACDTVGQNPDIKYTDKPIF. The CDR3 DNA is TGTGCCTGTGACACCGTCGGACAAAATCCAGATATCAAGTACACCGATAAACCCATCTTT.

On this clone: A much bigger clone sits one base away, suggesting this may be a read error. As DNA, the CDR3 is TGTGCCTGTGACTTACTGGGGGGTACGCCACACACCGATAAACTCATCTTT. Translating it yields CACDLLGGTPHTDKLIF. The chain links TRDV2 to TRDJ1, with 8 bases that match TRDD3. The germline V gene has CDR1 GEAIGNYY and CDR2 EKD. Germline trimming cut 3 bases from V and 0 bases from J; bases unmatched to any gene: 11. The CDR3 has 17 amino acids.

This clone is classed as large. The same CDR3 arises from other DNA sequences in this sample as well. V is TRDV2 and J is TRDJ1, with 13 positions matching TRDD3. CDR3 length equals 20 residues. Germline CDR1 and CDR2: GEAIGNYY and EKD. J gave up 0 bases and V 0 bases, and 12 bases lay outside the gene matches. This chain's CDR3 is CACDTGSLLGDTVDTDKLIF. CDR3 coding DNA: TGTGCCTGTGACACCGGTTCTTTACTGGGGGATACGGTGGACACCGATAAACTCATCTTT.

Turning to this clone: A much larger clone differs by one base, so this may be a read error. Other DNA sequences in this specimen translate into the identical CDR3. The rearrangement joins TRDV2 to TRDJ3, with TRDD3 matching 13 bases. V lost 3 bases to trimming and J lost 4 bases; unmatched junction nucleotides: 8. This CDR3 region has 19 residues. Germline V gene sequence: CDR1 GEAIGNYY, CDR2 EKD. This chain's CDR3 is CACDPTGGYATWDTRQMFF. DNA for the CDR3: TGTGCCTGTGACCCAACTGGGGGATACGCTACTTGGGACACCCGACAGATGTTTTTC.

A word on this clone: A much bigger clone sits one base away, suggesting this may be a read error. Other DNA sequences in the sample encode the same CDR3. The gene calls are TRDV2 and TRDJ1; the match to TRDD3 covers 7 bases. Germline assignment: CDR1 GEAIGNYY and CDR2 EKD. The CDR3 runs to 16 residues. Trimming cost V 0 bases and J 2 bases; bases outside gene matches: 8. This CDR3 reads CACDTVGGPVTDKLIF. The CDR3 DNA sequence: TGTGCCTGTGACACCGTTGGGGGACCCGTGACCGATAAACTCATCTTT.

This clone is deemed large. The sample carries other DNA sequences with the same CDR3. This chain uses TRDV2 with TRDJ1, with 10 positions matching TRDD3. V trimming: 0 bases; J trimming: 5 bases; junction bases outside the gene matches: 11. Germline CDR1 and CDR2: GEAIGNYY and EKD. The CDR3 has 17 amino acids. CDR3 residues: CACDTLLGDFEGDKLIF. The CDR3 region has the DNA TGTGCCTGTGACACCCTACTGGGGGATTTTGAGGGGGATAAACTCATCTTT.

This clone is medium-sized within its sample. The chain uses TRDV2 and TRDJ1; D is uncertain. Germline CDR1 reads GEAIGNYY; CDR2 reads EKD. The V gene lost 3 bases and the J gene lost 4 bases, with 14 bases spanning the gap. The CDR3 loop spans 14 amino acids. The CDR3 bases are TGTGCCTGTGACCCCCTCGCCGGGTACGATAAACTCATCTTT. Amino acid sequence: CACDPLAGYDKLIF.

In the case of this clone: It may be a read error: a sequence one base away is much more abundant. The chain has TRDV2 and TRDJ1, with D maybe TRDD3 (5 bases). Trimming removed 0 bases from V and 8 bases from J, with 18 bases in between. This CDR3 contains 15 residues. The germline V gene encodes CDR1 GEAIGNYY and CDR2 EKD. CDR3 sequence reads: CACDTLSADWKKLIF. The CDR3 coding sequence is TGTGCCTGTGACACCCTCTCGGCGGACTGGAAAAAACTCATCTTT.

Of note for this clone: A much larger clone lies a single base off, so this may be a read error. This same CDR3 is encoded by further DNA sequences in the sample. The chain recombines TRDV2 with TRDJ1; 12 nucleotides match TRDD3. The CDR3 contains 17 residues. The junction had 6 bases not matched to a gene; V was cut back by 0 bases and J by 2 bases. CDR1 and CDR2 from the germline V gene are GEAIGNYY and EKD. The CDR3, as DNA: TGTGCCTGTGACACCCTACTGGGGGATACACGAACCGATAAACTCATCTTT. Its translation: CACDTLLGDTRTDKLIF.

This clone is deemed medium-sized. The chain joins TRDV2 to TRDJ1; 7 nucleotides agree with TRDD3. V lost 7 bases and J lost 0; bases outside the gene matches: 16. The CDR3 runs 17 residues. From germline, CDR1 is GEAIGNYY and CDR2 EKD. The CDR3 loop is CAWILGIHSLYTDKLIF. For the CDR3, the DNA is TGTGCCTGGATACTGGGGATCCACTCTCTGTACACCGATAAACTCATCTTT.

For this clone: A read error is possible here, since a much larger clone lies one base away. The same CDR3 arises from other DNA sequences in this sample as well. The V call is TRDV2, the J call TRDJ1; 8 nucleotides match TRDD3. In germline, CDR1 is GEAIGNYY, CDR2 EKD. This CDR3 has 15 residues. The CDR3 loop is CACDTVGGYTDKLIF. The DNA for the CDR3 is TGTGCCTGCGACACCGTTGGGGGATACACCGATAAACTCATCTTT.

By proportion, this clone is medium-sized. V is TRDV2 and J is TRDJ1, with 7 positions matching TRDD3. Germline lookup yields CDR1 GEAIGNYY and CDR2 EKD. V dropped 3 bases and J dropped 0; count of bases not matched to a gene: 3. The length of the CDR3 is 14 residues. The CDR3 region is CACDGLGYTDKLIF. CDR3 coding DNA: TGTGCCTGTGACGGACTGGGGTACACCGATAAACTCATCTTT.

This clone rates as large. V and J are TRDV2 and TRDJ1, with TRDD3 matching over 13 bases. V lost 2 bases, J lost 5 bases, and 10 bases stayed unmatched. In germline, CDR1 is GEAIGNYY, CDR2 EKD. CDR3 length equals 17 residues. The CDR3 loop reads CACDSLLGDTDRDKLIF. CDR3 DNA sequence: TGTGCCTGTGACAGCCTACTGGGGGATACGGATCGGGATAAACTCATCTTT.

This clone was counted a few times. Just one base apart from a much larger clone, this may be a read error. Distinct nucleotide sequences in the sample also encode this CDR3. The chain has TRDV2 and TRDJ3; 7 nucleotides agree with TRDD2. This CDR3 region has 18 residues. Germline CDR1 GEAIGNYY, CDR2 EKD. CDR3 sequence reads: CACDKATRPSWDTRQMFF. The CDR3 DNA reads TGTGCCTGTGACAAGGCCACCCGGCCTTCCTGGGACACCCGACAGATGTTCTTC.

In its sample, this clone was seen a few times. With a far larger clone one base away, a read error is the likely cause. The rearrangement links TRDV2 to TRDJ1; D not resolved. This CDR3 is 15 amino acids long. Germline loops: CDR1 GEAIGNYY, CDR2 EKD. CDR3 nucleotides: TGTGCCCGTGACACCCTCGAGCCATACACCGATAAACTCATCTTT. This sequence encodes CARDTLEPYTDKLIF.

By its share, this clone is medium-sized. The chain couples TRDV2 to TRDJ1, with D possibly being TRDD3 (6 bases). The V end was cut by 1 base, the J end by 7 bases, with 18 bases between. Germline CDR1 GEAIGNYY, CDR2 EKD. The CDR3 runs to 15 residues. In nucleotides, the CDR3 is TGTGCCTGTGACACTCTCGATAGGGGGACTGGTAAACTCATCTTT. Its translation: CACDTLDRGTGKLIF.

Turning to this clone: A single base separates this from a much larger clone, so it may be a read error. Other DNA sequences of this sample code for an identical CDR3. The chain joins TRDV2 to TRDJ1, with 8 bases lining up with TRDD3. Trimming at V came to 3 bases and at J to 2 bases, leaving 13 bases not matched to a gene. Germline V lookup: CDR1 GEAIGNYY, CDR2 EKD. The CDR3 runs to 17 residues. The CDR3 spells CACDPWGTPESTDKLIF. The CDR3 nucleotides read TGTGCCTGTGACCCCTGGGGGACTCCCGAGTCAACCGATAAACTCATCTTT.